The present T cell receptor (beta chain) was sequenced within a study of CD8+CD57+ T cells in acquired aplastic anemia. The use of genomic DNA as template underpinned the TCR beta VDJ and CDR3 profiling. A single record per CDR3 protein comes from TCRdb applying MiXCR to the reads. The sample holds about 160,000 distinct CDR3 sequences; about 48% are singletons and the top ten take 0.9% to 1.2%. The germline V gene encodes CDR1 DFQATT and CDR2 SNEGSKA (reference sequence). The V end was cut by 5 bases, the J end by 3 bases, with 11 bases between. The CDR3 totals 13 residues. At least ten counts were recorded for this clonotype.

V gene TRBV20-1 combines with J gene TRBJ2-1, with D unclear. This TCR was sampled from a human donor in good health. Specimen: sorted CD4+, CD8+, or CD8+CD57+ T cells (not recorded which) from PBMCs. CDR3 sequence (DNA): TGCAGTGCTTCAACTCCTTTCTACAATGAGCAGTTCTTC. Translated, it gives CSASTPFYNEQFF.